The 30 T cell receptor beta chains listed next were all sequenced from one sample in a study of blood T cell repertoires in COVID-19. The assay was immunoSEQ multiplex PCR, and TCRdb's table has in-frame clones only and misses some. This sample has 440,000 or so clones, with 89% found just once. The sequenced sample consisted of peripheral blood. These receptors originate from a woman between 40 and 55 years old with COVID-19, enrolled during active disease.

V usage is TRBV6-6 and J usage is TRBJ1-5; possible D gene TRBD1, 5 bases. CDR1 is MNHNY, CDR2 SVGAGI, per germline (reference sequence). The CDR3 length is 13 residues. Trimming pared 4 bases from V and 5 bases from J, leaving 9 bases between. CDR3 in amino acids: CASSSGNHQPQHF. As DNA, the CDR3 is TGTGCCAGCAGTTCAGGGAATCATCAGCCCCAGCATTTT.

The chain links TRBV7-2 to TRBJ1-2, with TRBD1 as a possible D gene (6 bases). Trimming pared 4 bases from V and 8 bases from J, leaving 14 bases between. Germline CDR1 SGHTA, CDR2 FQGNSA. The CDR3 extends over 13 amino acids. CDR3 in DNA: TGTGCCAGCAGCTCCCGGGGGGCGTTAGGCTACACCTTC. This encodes CASSSRGALGYTF.

The chain joins TRBV7-9 to TRBJ2-5, with TRBD2 as a possible D gene (5 bases). Per germline, CDR1 SEHNR and CDR2 FQNEAQ (reference sequence). Trimming left V 1 base short and J 3 bases short, with 12 bases between. The CDR3 contains 15 residues. Written as DNA, the CDR3 is TGTGCCAGCAGCTTAGACCGGATCGGGGAAGAGACCCAGTACTTC. This encodes CASSLDRIGEETQYF.

The V call is TRBV5-1, the J call TRBJ1-3, with D tentatively TRBD1 (5 bases). V lost 4 bases to trimming and J lost 6 bases, with 17 bases between them. The CDR3 consists of 15 residues. In germline, CDR1 is SGHRS, CDR2 YFSETQ. The CDR3 loop is CASSGGDGSPNTIYF. CDR3 nucleotide sequence: TGCGCCAGCAGCGGGGGTGACGGGAGCCCAAACACCATATATTTT. Filled out from reference TRBV5-1 and TRBJ1-3, the complete variable domain reads KAGVTQTPRYLIKTRGQQVTLSCSPISGHRSVSWYQQTPGQGLQFLFEYFSETQRNKGNFPGRFSGRQFSNSRSEMNVSTLELGDSALYLCASSGGDGSPNTIYFGEGSWLTVV.

This sequence joins TRBV9 and TRBJ1-2, with 11 bases lining up with TRBD1. V lost 3 bases and J lost 5; bases outside the gene matches: 6. This CDR3 spans 15 amino acids. Germline V lookup: CDR1 SGDLS, CDR2 YYNGEE. The CDR3, as DNA: TGTGCCAGCAGCGCGGACAGGGGGCCCTTTTATGGCTACACCTTC. This codes for CASSADRGPFYGYTF.

This clone was counted a single time. The V gene is TRBV25-1, the J gene TRBJ2-1; 12 bases map to TRBD2. There are 15 residues in the CDR3. Germline lookup yields CDR1 MGHDK and CDR2 SYGVNS. After removal of 6 bases from V and 2 bases from J, the junction contained 2 bases not matched to a gene. The CDR3 DNA follows: TGTGCCAGCAGCCTAGCGGGGGGGCCCTACAATGAGCAGTTCTTC. Translated: CASSLAGGPYNEQFF.

The V gene is TRBV5-1, the J gene TRBJ1-3, with D possibly TRBD1 on 5 matching bases. The CDR3 is 16 residues long. V was clipped by 0 bases and J by 0 bases, with 10 bases between them. Per the germline V gene, CDR1 is SGHRS and CDR2 is YFSETQ. CDR3 loop: CASSLAGVYSGNTIYF. The CDR3 DNA reads TGCGCCAGCAGCTTGGCGGGGGTCTACTCTGGAAACACCATATATTTT. Full variable domain (outside the CDR3, taken from reference TRBV5-1 and TRBJ1-3): KAGVTQTPRYLIKTRGQQVTLSCSPISGHRSVSWYQQTPGQGLQFLFEYFSETQRNKGNFPGRFSGRQFSNSRSEMNVSTLELGDSALYLCASSLAGVYSGNTIYFGEGSWLTVV.

This clone has only one observation. This rearrangement joins TRBV5-1 to TRBJ2-1; 7 bases map to TRBD2. Germline-derived CDR1 and CDR2 are SGHRS and YFSETQ. The length of the CDR3 is 16 residues. Trimming removed 4 bases from V and 5 bases from J; junction bases left unmatched: 12. The CDR3 loop reads CASSLTSAPTHNEQFF. The CDR3 DNA reads as TGCGCCAGCAGCCTTACTAGCGCTCCCACCCACAATGAGCAGTTCTTC.

This chain uses TRBV7-2 with TRBJ2-4; 11 bases align to TRBD1. CDR1 and CDR2 from the germline V gene are SGHTA and FQGNSA. The CDR3 consists of 16 residues. V lost 5 bases, J lost 9 bases, and 12 bases stayed unmatched. CDR3 protein: CASSPRDRGTKGIQYF. DNA for the CDR3: TGTGCCAGCAGCCCACGGGACAGGGGGACGAAGGGCATTCAGTACTTC.

The chain carries TRBV12-3 or TRBV12-4 and TRBJ2-1; weak D call: TRBD1 (5 bases). The V and J ends lost 3 bases and 13 bases respectively, with 13 bases between them. The length of the CDR3 is 12 residues. CDR3 DNA sequence: TGTGCCAGCAGTTTGGGGCCCTTGAAACAGTTCTTC. Translated, it gives CASSLGPLKQFF.

This chain joins TRBV28 and TRBJ1-2; 9 bases are shared with TRBD1. Losses at the gene ends were 5 bases for V and 4 bases for J; bases not matched to a gene: 5. The CDR3 runs 14 residues. CDR1 and CDR2 (germline): MDHEN, SYDVKM. CDR3 sequence (DNA): TGTGCCAGCAGTCTCGCGGACAGGGGCTATGGCTACACCTTC. This codes for CASSLADRGYGYTF.

The chain employs TRBV6-1 and TRBJ1-4; no firm D call. The CDR3 has 15 amino acids. Trimming shortened V by 8 bases and J by 0 bases, and 13 bases separated the two germline ends. CDR1 MNHNS and CDR2 SASEGT come from the germline V gene. For the CDR3, the DNA is TGTGCCAGCGATAACGAGGCCGCAACTAATGAAAAACTGTTTTTT. This encodes CASDNEAATNEKLFF.

This clone was observed a few times. V usage is TRBV28 and J usage is TRBJ1-5; 12 bases line up with TRBD1. The germline CDR1 and CDR2 sequences are MDHEN and SYDVKM. This CDR3 comprises 19 residues. V was clipped by 2 bases and J by 4 bases; unmatched bases: 12. CDR3 DNA sequence: TGTGCCAGCAGTTTAGTGGGACAGGGGGCGACTTGGGGAAATCAGCCCCAGCATTTT. Amino acids: CASSLVGQGATWGNQPQHF.

The rearrangement joins TRBV2 to TRBJ2-2; 9 bases fit TRBD2. V shed 6 bases and J 4 bases; nucleotides not matched to a gene: 6. From germline, CDR1 is SNHLY and CDR2 FYNNEI. CDR3 length: 15 amino acids. The CDR3 loop is CASRGGLALTGELFF. The CDR3 bases are TGTGCCAGCAGAGGGGGACTAGCCCTCACCGGGGAGCTGTTTTTT.

V gene TRBV24-1 combines with J gene TRBJ2-5; D is possibly TRBD1 (8 bases). This CDR3 contains 15 residues. Trimming took off 4 bases at V and 6 bases at J, with 17 bases between the two ends. Germline CDR1 reads KGHDR; CDR2 reads SFDVKD. CDR3 protein: CATSDPGQGLQTQYF. CDR3 sequence (DNA): TGTGCCACCAGTGACCCAGGACAGGGACTACAGACCCAGTACTTC.

The rearrangement links TRBV7-2 to TRBJ2-5; D possibly corresponds to TRBD2 (6 bases). The germline V and J ends were trimmed by 1 base and 0 bases, with 9 bases remaining between them. Germline CDR1 SGHTA, CDR2 FQGNSA. The CDR3 runs 15 residues. In DNA form, the CDR3 reads TGTGCCAGCAGCTTAGTGGGGACTCACCAAGAGACCCAGTACTTC. It is translated as CASSLVGTHQETQYF.

V and J are TRBV27 and TRBJ1-1, with D tentatively TRBD1 (6 bases). CDR1 is MNHEY and CDR2 is SMNVEV in the germline V gene (reference sequence). V dropped 1 base and J dropped 5 bases, with 11 bases sitting between them. The CDR3 consists of 14 residues. The CDR3 coding sequence is TGTGCCAGCAGTTTATGGTCAGGGGAAACTGAAGCTTTCTTT. This sequence encodes CASSLWSGETEAFF.

The V gene is TRBV3-1 (or the pseudogene TRBV3-2), the J gene TRBJ2-7; D is perhaps TRBD1 (6 bases). The CDR3 has 17 residues. Germline lookup yields CDR1 LGHDT and CDR2 YNNKEL (reference sequence). Trimming removed 5 bases from V and 0 bases from J, with 20 bases in between. The CDR3 region is CASSSGRGMKSSYEQYF. The CDR3 DNA reads as TGTGCCAGCAGCTCAGGTAGGGGGATGAAGAGCTCCTACGAGCAGTACTTC.

J is TRBJ1-3 and V is TRBV7-9, with TRBD1 identical over 7 bases. CDR3 length: 15 residues. From germline, CDR1 is SEHNR and CDR2 FQNEAQ (reference sequence). Trimming cost V 6 bases and J 0 bases; bases outside gene matches: 5. CDR3 nucleotide sequence: TGTGCCAGCAGGGCGGCAGGGGGCTCTGGAAACACCATATATTTT. Translation: CASRAAGGSGNTIYF.

This clone was counted a single time. The genes are TRBV11-2 and TRBJ2-1; 8 positions agree with TRBD2. V dropped 0 bases and J dropped 4; count of bases not matched to a gene: 11. This CDR3 has 18 residues. The germline CDR1 and CDR2 sequences are SGHAT and FQNNGV. CDR3 residues: CASSLEGAGGFLYNEQFF. Here the CDR3 DNA reads TGTGCCAGCAGCTTAGAAGGTGCGGGAGGATTCCTGTACAATGAGCAGTTCTTC.

This chain links TRBV29-1 with TRBJ2-2; D may be TRBD2 (6 bases). The germline V gene has CDR1 SQVTM and CDR2 ANQGSEA. The V and J ends lost 7 bases and 7 bases respectively, with 16 bases between them. The CDR3 runs 13 residues. The CDR3 loop reads CSAGGGVGGELFF. CDR3 coding DNA: TGCAGCGCCGGAGGCGGGGTTGGCGGGGAGCTGTTTTTT.

V is TRBV5-4 and J is TRBJ2-6, with D possibly matching TRBD1 (6 bases). The ends were cut back, 7 bases at V and 0 bases at J, with 17 bases in the middle. The CDR3 has 17 residues. CDR1 and CDR2 (germline): SGHNT, YYREEE (reference sequence). The chain's CDR3 is CASRKGTKSSGANVLTF. The CDR3 DNA sequence: TGTGCCAGCCGGAAAGGGACAAAGAGCTCTGGGGCCAACGTCCTGACTTTC.

This chain connects TRBV28 to TRBJ2-3; TRBD1 is a possible D gene (6 bases). Trimming shortened V by 11 bases and J by 0 bases, and 12 bases separated the two germline ends. This CDR3 contains 13 residues. Germline CDR1 MDHEN, CDR2 SYDVKM. The CDR3 DNA reads TGTGCCGCGGACAGTTCTAGCACAGATACGCAGTATTTT. Translated: CAADSSSTDTQYF.

The V call is TRBV20-1, the J call TRBJ2-7; 11 positions match TRBD2. The CDR3 totals 13 residues. Trimming removed 3 bases from V and 7 bases from J; junction bases left unmatched: 5. Per the germline V gene, CDR1 is DFQATT and CDR2 is SNEGSKA (reference sequence). The CDR3, as DNA: TGCAGTGCTAGTAGCGGGAGGGCTAAAGAGCAGTACTTC. It yields the protein CSASSGRAKEQYF.

J is TRBJ1-1 and V is TRBV6-5, with D possibly TRBD1 on 5 matching bases. With 2 bases removed from V and 11 bases from J, the gap between germline ends came to 18 bases. The CDR3 is made up of 14 amino acids. CDR1 is MNHEY, CDR2 SVGAGI, per germline. The CDR3 nucleotides are TGTGCCAGCAGTTACAGGACGGGGGGTTTTCGGGCTTTCTTT. Amino acids: CASSYRTGGFRAFF.

The chain employs TRBV30 and TRBJ1-5; D possibly corresponds to TRBD1 (5 bases). This CDR3 has 13 amino acids. Looked up from germline, CDR1 is GTSNPN and CDR2 is SVGIG (reference sequence). V dropped 3 bases and J dropped 5 bases, with 11 bases sitting between them. CDR3: CAWRQASDQPQHF. The CDR3 DNA follows: TGTGCCTGGAGACAGGCGTCCGATCAGCCCCAGCATTTT.

The V gene is TRBV5-4, the J gene TRBJ2-7; TRBD2 matches at 10 bases. Germline V gene sequence: CDR1 SGHNT, CDR2 YYREEE (reference sequence). This CDR3 region has 15 residues. Losses at the gene ends were 4 bases for V and 0 bases for J; bases not matched to a gene: 4. The CDR3: CASSRTSGASYEQYF. The CDR3 DNA reads as TGTGCCAGCAGCCGTACTAGCGGGGCCTCCTACGAGCAGTACTTC. The variable domain in full, with the rest retrieved from reference TRBV5-4 and TRBJ2-7, is ETGVTQSPTHLIKTRGQQVTLRCSSQSGHNTVSWYQQALGQGPQFIFQYYREEENGRGNFPPRFSGLQFPNYSSELNVNALELDDSALYLCASSRTSGASYEQYFGPGTRLTVT.

V usage is TRBV7-2 and J usage is TRBJ2-1, with 13 bases aligning to TRBD2. The germline V gene has CDR1 SGHTA and CDR2 FQGNSA. V shed 4 bases and J 7 bases; nucleotides not matched to a gene: 7. There are 16 residues in the CDR3. CDR3 DNA sequence: TGTGCCAGCAGCTCCGGGCCGGGACTAGCGGGGAATGAGCAGTTCTTC. It specifies CASSSGPGLAGNEQFF.

For the CDR3, the DNA is TGTGCCAGCTCACCACAAAGTTGGGCCCCCAACGAGCAGTACTTC. As protein: CASSPQSWAPNEQYF. The rearrangement joins TRBV18 to TRBJ2-7; D unclear. The CDR3 has 15 residues. V lost 1 base to trimming and J lost 5 bases, with 15 bases between them. Germline V gives CDR1 KGHSH, CDR2 LQKENI.

The rearrangement uses TRBV5-1 and TRBJ2-1, with 9 bases aligning to TRBD1. The CDR3 runs to 19 residues. Germline values: CDR1 SGHRS, CDR2 YFSETQ. J lost 0 bases, V lost 3 bases, and 13 bases had no gene match. CDR3 DNA sequence: TGCGCCAGCAGCTCCCGGGACAGGGCCAATCTCATCTCCTACAATGAGCAGTTCTTC. Protein product: CASSSRDRANLISYNEQFF.